The rows below give T cell receptor beta chains drawn from one sample of a study of tumor-infiltrating lymphocytes in primary liver carcinoma. MiXCR, applied by TCRdb to the multiplex PCR reads, yields one record per CDR3 protein. The sample lists 310,000 or so distinct CDR3 sequences; 58% were seen once. Sequencing used peripheral blood. The source of these receptors is a woman under 40 with primary liver carcinoma and hepatitis B virus infection. The CDR3 runs from the conserved cysteine through the conserved F or W. The D gene is left open where the match is weak. A clone size is listed for some rows: how often the clone was seen (once, few, many), or a class if it is expanded.

size	V	D	J	DNA	CDR3
few	TRBV6-2/TRBV6-3	TRBD2	TRBJ2-6	TGTGCCAGCAGTGCTCTTAGCGGGTCCCTCTCTGGGGCCAACGTCCTGACTTTC	CASSALSGSLSGANVLTF
-	TRBV11-3	TRBD1	TRBJ2-2	TGTGCCACTCTTTTTGAGGGCCTAGCCTTGGAACACAGGGGAGCTGTTTTT	CATLFEGLALEHRGAVF
few	TRBV5-4	-	TRBJ2-1	TGTGCCAGCAGCTCGATAGGGCATGAGCAGTTCTTC	CASSSIGHEQFF
once	TRBV18	-	TRBJ2-1	TGTGCCAGCTCACCAAGAGGGGCGGGGTCCTACAATGAGCAGTTCTTC	CASSPRGAGSYNEQFF
many	TRBV6-5	-	TRBJ2-3	TGTGCCAGCAGTTACTCGAATCGCGCATCAGATACGCAGTATTTT	CASSYSNRASDTQYF
-	TRBV4-1	-	TRBJ2-5	TGCGCCAGCAGCCGTGGTCCTAAAGAGACCCAGTACTTC	CASSRGPKETQYF
-	TRBV12-3/TRBV12-4	TRBD1	TRBJ1-2	TGTACCAGCAGACAGGGGGCGGGGGGCTACACCTTC	CTSRQGAGGYTF
-	TRBV28	TRBD1	TRBJ2-2	TGTGCCAGCAGAGGGCCAGGGGGCACCGGGGAGCTGTTTTTT	CASRGPGGTGELFF
once	TRBV7-8	TRBD2	TRBJ2-7	TGTGTCAGCAGTTCGGAGACTAGCGGGCCGTACGAGCAGTACTTC	CVSSSETSGPYEQYF
many	TRBV14	TRBD1	TRBJ1-4	TGTGCCAGCAGCCAAAGGGACAGGGGAGAAAAACTGTTTTTT	CASSQRDRGEKLFF
-	TRBV28	TRBD1	TRBJ2-3	TGTGCCATCCAGGGGGCGCTAACAGATACGCAGTATTTT	CAIQGALTDTQYF
few	TRBV6-1	TRBD1	TRBJ2-7	TGTGCCAGCAGTGCCCAGGGGGCCTCATACGAGCAGTACTTC	CASSAQGASYEQYF
-	TRBV4-1	TRBD1	TRBJ2-7	TGCGCCAGCAGCCGAGGGGGGACAGGGAGCTACGAGCAGTACTTC	CASSRGGTGSYEQYF
-	TRBV29-1	-	TRBJ2-3	TGCAGCGTTTGGAGGGCCCGACTAGATACGCAGTATTTT	CSVWRARLDTQYF
-	TRBV29-1	-	TRBJ1-2	TGCAGTGTTGAAATGCGAATCGGGGGGACTAACTATGGCTACATCTTC	CSVEMRIGGTNYGYIF
-	TRBV25-1	-	TRBJ1-1	TGTGCCAGGTCCGGGTCTGAAGCTTTCTTT	CARSGSEAFF
-	TRBV28	-	TRBJ2-7	TGTGCTCCGCCTGGGAGGCGGTACGAGCAGTACTTC	CAPPGRRYEQYF
-	TRBV13	TRBD1	TRBJ2-7	TGTGCCAGCAGTAACGATCCCGGGACAGGGTCCTACGAGCAGTACTTC	CASSNDPGTGSYEQYF
once	TRBV5-1	-	TRBJ1-1	TGCGCCAGCAGCTTGGAGGGAGGGGCCAGCACTGAAGCTTTCTTT	CASSLEGGASTEAFF
many	TRBV6-6	TRBD1	TRBJ2-1	TGTGCCAGCACCAAAAACCGGGACAGGGGTAATGAGCAGTTCTTC	CASTKNRDRGNEQFF
-	TRBV29-1	-	TRBJ2-3	TGCAGCGTTGAGGGGGGTCTCCACACAGATACGCTGTATTTT	CSVEGGLHTDTLYF
-	TRBV12-3/TRBV12-4	-	TRBJ2-5	TGTGTTAGCATCACGTACCCCGGGAGCGAAGAGACCCAGTACTTC	CVSITYPGSEETQYF
-	TRBV5-5	TRBD2	TRBJ2-7	TGTGCCAGCGGCTTGTGGAGCGGGAGGGCCTATGAGCAGTACTTC	CASGLWSGRAYEQYF
-	TRBV5-1	-	TRBJ2-3	TGCGCCAGCAGCTTGTCGGCCTCCCCACGAGCAGATACGCAGTATTTT	CASSLSASPRADTQYF
many	TRBV6-5	-	TRBJ1-2	TGTGCCAGCAGTTACGAGGCATTCTATGGCTACACCTTC	CASSYEAFYGYTF
once	TRBV11-2	-	TRBJ2-1	TGTGCCAGCAGCTTCGGCGAGCGGCCCCTCAATGAGCAGTTCTTC	CASSFGERPLNEQFF
-	TRBV4-1	-	TRBJ1-1	TGCGCCAGCAGCCAAGGAGTGCTTACCACTGAAGCTTTCTTT	CASSQGVLTTEAFF
-	TRBV5-6	-	TRBJ1-2	TGTGCCAGCAGCTTGCTTGCCAGTTCCTATGGCTACACCTTC	CASSLLASSYGYTF
many	TRBV29-1	-	TRBJ1-4	TGCAGCACGGGGGAGCCGAGTGAAAAACTGTTTTTT	CSTGEPSEKLFF
many	TRBV29-1	-	TRBJ2-5	TGCAGCGTTGCCGAGGAGACCCAGTACTTC	CSVAEETQYF
-	TRBV14	-	TRBJ1-4	TGTGCCAGCAGCCGAGGGCTTCTAAAAGAAAAACTGTTTTTT	CASSRGLLKEKLFF
-	TRBV6-5	-	TRBJ2-1	TGTGCCAGCAGATACTCTGGCAATGAGCAGTTCTTC	CASRYSGNEQFF
-	TRBV6-5	TRBD2	TRBJ2-1	TGTGCCAGCGGTTATAGGGAGGGAGCTGGCAATGAGCAGTTCTTC	CASGYREGAGNEQFF
many	TRBV29-1	TRBD1	TRBJ2-7	TGCAGCGTTGCCCCGACAGGGCTCCACGAGCAGTACTTC	CSVAPTGLHEQYF
-	TRBV4-3	-	TRBJ2-1	TGCGCCATCAGCCAAGATGCCTGCAATGAGCAGTTCTTC	CAISQDACNEQFF
few	TRBV12-3/TRBV12-4	-	TRBJ1-1	TGTGCCAGCAGTTTAGGCTGGGGGCAGAACACTGAAGCTTTCTTT	CASSLGWGQNTEAFF
-	TRBV11-2	-	TRBJ2-2	TGTACCAGCACCAAATTAGATTCTCGGAACACCAGGGAGCTGTTTTTT	CTSTKLDSRNTRELFF
few	TRBV6-5	-	TRBJ2-2	TGTGCCAGCAGTTACTCTCCTACTGGGAGCGGGGAGCTGTTTTTT	CASSYSPTGSGELFF
many	TRBV6-5	TRBD1	TRBJ2-7	TGTGCCAGCAGTCCCATTCAGGGGGCCTCCTACGAGCAGTACTTC	CASSPIQGASYEQYF
-	TRBV10-2	-	TRBJ1-6	TGCGCCAGCAGGACAGACTATAATTCACCCCTCCACTTT	CASRTDYNSPLHF
-	TRBV5-6	-	TRBJ2-2	TGTGCCAGCAGCTTGGCACCCAGAGCTACCAGGGAGCTGTTTTTT	CASSLAPRATRELFF
-	TRBV7-9	-	TRBJ1-1	TGTGCCAGCAGCCCCGACAGCAGCACTGAAGCTTTCTTT	CASSPDSSTEAFF
few	TRBV4-2	-	TRBJ1-4	TGTGCCAGCACCACAGACAGTAATGGGGAAAAACTGTTTTTT	CASTTDSNGEKLFF
few	TRBV12-3/TRBV12-4	TRBD2	TRBJ2-4	TGTGCCAGCAGTAAGACTAGCGGCGGAAACATTCAGTACTTC	CASSKTSGGNIQYF
once	TRBV11-2	TRBD2	TRBJ2-1	TGTGCCAGCACTGGGACTAACGGGTATGAACAGTTCTTC	CASTGTNGYEQFF
-	TRBV6-6	-	TRBJ2-5	TGTGCCAGCAGTTACTCTGGGGAGACCCAGTACTTC	CASSYSGETQYF
few	TRBV6-5	-	TRBJ2-4	TGTGCCAGCAGGAGGACGGTAGCCAAAAACATTCAGTACTTC	CASRRTVAKNIQYF
many	TRBV6-8	-	TRBJ2-7	TGTGCCAGCCGTACCGAAAAGCGGTACTCCTACGAGCAGTACTTC	CASRTEKRYSYEQYF
few	TRBV30	TRBD2	TRBJ2-5	TGTGCCTGGTCGGGACTAGCGGGGGAGACCCAGTACTTC	CAWSGLAGETQYF
many	TRBV12-3/TRBV12-4	TRBD1	TRBJ1-1	TGTGCCAGCAGCCCACCGGGACAGCGAAGAACTGAAGCTTTCTTT	CASSPPGQRRTEAFF